This T cell receptor beta chain was sequenced for a study of shared clonotypes between healthy human individuals. The CDR3 is 15 residues long. The ends lost 0 bases at V and 8 bases at J; junction bases unmatched: 6. Germline V gives CDR1 SGHAT, CDR2 FQNNGV. Produced via immunoSEQ multiplex PCR; TCRdb's table is partial and in-frame only. The data hold under 2,000,000 clones, with about 95% observed a single time. Naive CD8 cells, CD45RO-negative and positively selected for CCR7, excluded terminally differentiated effector memory CD45RA+ cells. The clonotype originates from a man aged 18-30 years in good health. Sequenced material: naive CD8+ T cells sorted from blood. The chain joins TRBV11-2 to TRBJ2-1; TRBD2 agrees at 8 bases. As DNA, the CDR3 is TGTGCCAGCAGCTTAGACCCAGCGGGGGCTGATGAGCAGTTCTTC. Translated: CASSLDPAGADEQFF.